What follows are 21 T cell receptor beta chains derived from one specimen sequenced in a study of blood T cell repertoires in COVID-19. Measured with immunoSEQ multiplex PCR; TCRdb has only the in-frame clones, and not every one. The sample holds hundreds of thousands of clones, approximately 89% seen once. Input material: peripheral blood. All receptors come from a woman aged 30 to 39 who had recovered from COVID-19.

The gene calls are TRBV6-4 and TRBJ1-2; TRBD1 matches 8 bases. The length of the CDR3 is 14 residues. CDR1 is MRHNA and CDR2 is SNTAGT in the germline V gene. J was trimmed by 4 bases and V by 4 bases; bases with no gene match: 5. The CDR3 sequence is CASSASGGTYGYTF. In nucleotides, the CDR3 is TGTGCCAGCAGTGCCTCAGGGGGCACCTATGGCTACACCTTC.

The rearrangement links TRBV5-1 to TRBJ2-3, with D possibly TRBD2 on 6 matching bases. CDR3 length equals 14 residues. V lost 3 bases and J lost 4, with 12 bases in between. CDR1 and CDR2 (germline): SGHRS, YFSETQ. CDR3 amino acids: CASSSRWGADTQYF. Here the CDR3 DNA reads TGCGCCAGCAGCTCCAGATGGGGGGCAGATACGCAGTATTTT.

The V and J genes are TRBV7-3 and TRBJ1-1; 7 nucleotides line up with TRBD1. This CDR3 spans 15 amino acids. Trimming cost V 0 bases and J 6 bases; bases outside gene matches: 7. Per germline, CDR1 SGHTA and CDR2 FQGTGA. This CDR3 reads CASSLTGQPRAEAFF. CDR3 DNA: TGTGCCAGCAGCTTAACGGGACAGCCGCGGGCTGAAGCTTTCTTT.

This clone has more than one count but fewer than ten. This sequence joins TRBV29-1 and TRBJ1-2; TRBD1 agrees at 7 bases. This CDR3 contains 14 residues. From germline, CDR1 is SQVTM and CDR2 ANQGSEA. V shed 3 bases, J shed 3 bases, and the junction held 7 bases outside the gene matches. The CDR3 nucleotides read TGCAGCGTTGAGGGCAGGGGGTTACACTATGGCTACACCTTC. This sequence encodes CSVEGRGLHYGYTF.

This rearrangement joins TRBV28 to TRBJ2-5; D ambiguous. V gave up 5 bases and J gave up 5 bases, with 15 bases separating them. The CDR3 is 14 residues long. Germline V gene sequence: CDR1 MDHEN, CDR2 SYDVKM. The CDR3, as DNA: TGTGCCAGCAGTGGCCCTACAGCAACTGAGACCCAGTACTTC. This sequence encodes CASSGPTATETQYF.

The table lists this clone with a count of one. The chain employs TRBV5-4 and TRBJ2-5; TRBD1 agrees at 9 bases. V was clipped by 0 bases and J by 5 bases; unmatched bases: 8. Germline CDR1 SGHNT, CDR2 YYREEE (reference sequence). This CDR3 has 16 residues. The CDR3 DNA follows: TGTGCCAGCAGCTTGGTAACCACAGGGGGCGGGGAGACCCAGTACTTC. Translating gives CASSLVTTGGGETQYF.

Points on this clone: Only one base separates this from a far larger clonotype, so it likely reflects a read error. The genes are TRBV5-4 and TRBJ1-1; TRBD1 agrees at 8 bases. The CDR3 spans 14 residues. The V segment lost 0 bases and the J segment 4 bases; nucleotides outside the gene matches: 2. Germline CDR1 reads SGHNT; CDR2 reads YYREEE (reference sequence). CDR3 residues: CASSLGQGSTEAFF. CDR3 bases: TGTGCCAGCAGCTTGGGACAGGGGAGCACTGAAGCTTTCTTT.

This sequence joins TRBV5-1 and TRBJ2-1, with 10 bases lining up with TRBD2. V was pared by 4 bases and J by 8 bases, with 15 bases of the junction left unmatched. The CDR3 sequence is 17 residues long. Germline V lookup: CDR1 SGHRS, CDR2 YFSETQ. Here the CDR3 reads CASSPYGSGGAGDEQFF. CDR3 nucleotides: TGCGCCAGCAGCCCTTACGGAAGCGGGGGGGCCGGTGATGAGCAGTTCTTC.

The chain employs TRBV9 and TRBJ1-1; D gene uncertain. CDR3 length: 14 residues. Germline V gene data show CDR1 as SGDLS and CDR2 as YYNGEE. The germline V and J ends were trimmed by 4 bases and 3 bases, with 13 bases remaining between them. The CDR3 bases are TGTGCCAGCAGCCGAAGCGTTACGGACACTGAAGCTTTCTTT. Its protein is CASSRSVTDTEAFF.

V and J are TRBV4-1 and TRBJ1-5; a weak D match, TRBD1 (5 bases). There are 17 residues in the CDR3. The germline V gene has CDR1 MGHRA and CDR2 YSYEKL. V was clipped by 3 bases and J by 2 bases, with 17 bases between them. Here the CDR3 reads CASSQGRRGGGNQPQHF. CDR3 nucleotides: TGCGCCAGCAGCCAGGGAAGGAGGGGCGGTGGCAATCAGCCCCAGCATTTT.

This clone has only a few counts. V and J are TRBV7-2 and TRBJ2-5; the match to TRBD1 covers 8 bases. The CDR3 extends over 15 amino acids. The germline V gene encodes CDR1 SGHTA and CDR2 FQGNSA. The J segment lost 5 bases and the V segment lost 0 bases, leaving 5 bases of the junction unmatched. CDR3 DNA: TGTGCCAGCAGCTTAGCCGGACAGGGCTGGGAGACCCAGTACTTC. This gives the protein CASSLAGQGWETQYF. Filled out from reference TRBV7-2 and TRBJ2-5, the complete variable domain reads GAGVSQSPSNKVTEKGKDVELRCDPISGHTALYWYRQSLGQGLEFLIYFQGNSAPDKSGLPSDRFSAERTGGSVSTLTIQRTQQEDSAVYLCASSLAGQGWETQYFGPGTRLLVL.

The chain has TRBV19 and TRBJ2-6, with 10 positions matching TRBD1. Germline V CDR1 and CDR2: LNHDA, SQIVND (reference sequence). The V and J ends lost 7 bases and 0 bases, in that order; junction bases with no gene match: 6. This CDR3 spans 17 amino acids. The CDR3 here is CASTKDRGSSGANVLTF. DNA for the CDR3: TGTGCCAGTACTAAGGACAGGGGGAGCTCTGGGGCCAACGTCCTGACTTTC.

The chain joins TRBV5-4 to TRBJ2-7; TRBD2 matches at 11 bases. With 4 bases clipped from V and 5 bases from J, the junction kept 8 bases outside the gene matches. The germline CDR1 and CDR2 sequences are SGHNT and YYREEE (reference sequence). The CDR3 consists of 15 residues. The CDR3 here is CASSATSGVRDEQYF. The CDR3 DNA follows: TGTGCCAGCAGCGCGACTAGCGGGGTGAGAGACGAGCAGTACTTC.

The chain uses TRBV5-6 and TRBJ1-1; D is unresolved. The V and J ends lost 0 bases and 7 bases respectively, with 7 bases between them. The CDR3 is 12 residues long. The V gene's germline CDR1 is SGHDT and CDR2 YYEEEE. The CDR3 bases are TGTGCCAGCAGCTTGGGGCAGGATGAAGCTTTCTTT. Translation gives CASSLGQDEAFF.

The chain links TRBV10-3 to TRBJ2-1; TRBD2 agrees at 10 bases. From germline, CDR1 is ENHRY and CDR2 SYGVKD. With 10 bases clipped from V and 3 bases from J, the junction kept 6 bases outside the gene matches. The CDR3 is 14 residues long. CDR3 bases: TGTGCCACACATACTAGCGGGGACTACAATGAGCAGTTCTTC. It specifies CATHTSGDYNEQFF.

The chain couples TRBV19 to TRBJ2-2; tentatively, D is TRBD1 (5 bases). Germline assignment: CDR1 LNHDA and CDR2 SQIVND (reference sequence). This CDR3 contains 13 residues. Trimming cost V 11 bases and J 1 base, with 11 bases left between them. The CDR3 reads CALRGGNTGELFF. The CDR3 DNA reads as TGTGCCCTTAGGGGCGGGAACACCGGGGAGCTGTTTTTT.

This clone was recorded once. The CDR3 DNA sequence: TGTGCCAGCAGCTCCCGGCTAGCGTACACAGATACGCAGTATTTT. It codes for CASSSRLAYTDTQYF. The chain is built from TRBV11-3 and TRBJ2-3, with D possibly matching TRBD2 (6 bases). V shed 4 bases and J shed 2 bases, with 13 bases lying between them. The CDR3 consists of 15 residues. Germline values: CDR1 SGHNT, CDR2 YENEEA.

This chain connects TRBV5-1 to TRBJ2-1; TRBD2 agrees at 11 bases. The V gene end was trimmed by 0 bases and the J gene end by 7 bases; junction bases not matched to a gene: 6. Germline CDR1 is SGHRS and CDR2 is YFSETQ. The CDR3 sequence is 16 residues long. The CDR3 spells CASSLGLAGGQNEQFF. In DNA, the CDR3 is TGCGCCAGCAGCTTGGGATTAGCGGGGGGGCAGAATGAGCAGTTCTTC.

The rearrangement uses TRBV28 and TRBJ2-5, with 12 bases matching TRBD2. Per the germline V gene, CDR1 is MDHEN and CDR2 is SYDVKM. V shed 4 bases, J shed 1 base, and the junction held 1 base outside the gene matches. The CDR3 runs to 15 residues. In nucleotides, the CDR3 is TGTGCCAGCAGTTCTAGCGGGGGGGTCCAAGAGACCCAGTACTTC. This translates into CASSSSGGVQETQYF.

This sequence joins TRBV18 and TRBJ1-2, with D perhaps TRBD1 (6 bases). Germline CDR1 KGHSH, CDR2 LQKENI. The CDR3 sequence is 15 residues long. Deletions cut 8 bases from V and 1 base from J, with 17 bases between. CDR3 loop: CASTHRDTFNYGYTF. CDR3 DNA sequence: TGTGCCAGCACCCACCGGGACACCTTTAACTATGGCTACACCTTC.

The chain employs TRBV7-3 and TRBJ1-1; possibly TRBD1 for D (5 bases). Germline V gene data show CDR1 as SGHTA and CDR2 as FQGTGA. Trimming removed 5 bases from V and 4 bases from J, with 14 bases in between. The CDR3 consists of 14 residues. CDR3 sequence reads: CASSPNGGGTEAFF. Here the CDR3 DNA reads TGTGCCAGCAGCCCAAACGGGGGAGGCACTGAAGCTTTCTTT.